Each of the 9 T cell receptor beta chains below was sequenced from the same sample in a study of blood T cell repertoires in COVID-19. The data were produced by immunoSEQ multiplex PCR, yet TCRdb's version contains in-frame clones alone and is incomplete. The sample gives 150,000 to 200,000 clones, roughly 84% of which show up once; roughly 1.4% is in the top ten. Sequencing was carried out using peripheral blood. All receptors come from a human donor in a cohort sampled during active COVID-19.

V and J are TRBV27 and TRBJ1-5; no reliable D call. CDR3 length: 14 amino acids. Trimming left V 8 bases short and J 0 bases short, with 11 bases between. CDR1 MNHEY and CDR2 SMNVEV come from the germline V gene (reference sequence). For the CDR3, the DNA is TGTGCCAGCGCCACAGTGGGTAGCAATCAGCCCCAGCATTTT. This gives the protein CASATVGSNQPQHF.

This chain links TRBV7-9 with TRBJ2-6, with no clear D. Germline V gene data show CDR1 as SEHNR and CDR2 as FQNEAQ (reference sequence). V lost 4 bases and J lost 0, with 7 bases in between. The CDR3 has 15 residues. The DNA of the CDR3 is TGTGCCAGCAGCTCCCATCCCTCTGGGGCCAACGTCCTGACTTTC. Translation: CASSSHPSGANVLTF.

The chain combines TRBV7-9 with TRBJ1-4; a weak D match, TRBD1 (6 bases). Germline CDR1 SEHNR, CDR2 FQNEAQ (reference sequence). Between the trimmed V and J ends, which lost 4 bases and 6 bases, there was a span of 15 bases. The CDR3 consists of 15 residues. CDR3 in DNA: TGTGCCAGCAGCTCCCCCCTCGCAGGGGATGAAAAACTGTTTTTT. Protein sequence: CASSSPLAGDEKLFF.

The J gene is TRBJ1-2, the V gene TRBV28, with a weak D call TRBD1 (6 bases). The CDR3 runs 15 residues. Germline V gene data show CDR1 as MDHEN and CDR2 as SYDVKM. Trimming shortened V by 3 bases and J by 4 bases, and 15 bases separated the two germline ends. The CDR3 sequence: CASSFLAGEGYGYTF. The CDR3 DNA sequence: TGTGCCAGCAGTTTTCTTGCAGGGGAGGGCTATGGCTACACCTTC.

The chain is built from TRBV6-5 and TRBJ2-6, with D possibly being TRBD2 (7 bases). Germline V gene data show CDR1 as MNHEY and CDR2 as SVGAGI. Between the trimmed V and J ends, which lost 11 bases and 2 bases, there was a span of 13 bases. This CDR3 comprises 14 residues. This chain's CDR3 is CAGRGGPGANVLTF. The CDR3 DNA reads as TGTGCCGGGAGGGGGGGCCCTGGGGCCAACGTCCTGACTTTC.

The genes are TRBV5-1 and TRBJ2-7, with 9 bases matching TRBD2. This CDR3 region has 14 residues. Germline V gives CDR1 SGHRS, CDR2 YFSETQ. After removal of 5 bases from V and 5 bases from J, the junction contained 8 bases not matched to a gene. CDR3 bases: TGCGCCAGCAGGCGGGAGGGCCGATTCGACGAGCAGTACTTC. This gives the protein CASRREGRFDEQYF.

This chain links TRBV7-8 with TRBJ2-7; D is unclear. The germline V gene has CDR1 SGHVS and CDR2 FQNEAQ. The CDR3 runs to 14 residues. V dropped 1 base and J dropped 6 bases, with 13 bases sitting between them. The CDR3 loop reads CASSLGHDRSEQYF. The CDR3 DNA is TGTGCCAGCAGCTTAGGACATGACCGATCCGAGCAGTACTTC.

This chain uses TRBV7-3 with TRBJ2-5; perhaps TRBD1 as D (6 bases). Germline values: CDR1 SGHTA, CDR2 FQGTGA. This CDR3 spans 16 amino acids. V lost 1 base and J 4 bases, leaving 16 bases between the germline ends. As DNA, the CDR3 is TGTGCCAGCAGCTTAAGGGCTCAGGGGTGGGGAGAGACCCAGTACTTC. It specifies CASSLRAQGWGETQYF.

The chain is built from TRBV15 and TRBJ1-2; tentatively, D is TRBD1 (6 bases). This CDR3 region has 17 residues. Germline CDR1 LNHNV, CDR2 YYDKDF (reference sequence). The V gene lost 0 bases and the J gene lost 4 bases, with 18 bases spanning the gap. CDR3 DNA: TGTGCCACCAGCAGAGATAAAAGTGGGGCAGGGGCCTATGGCTACACCTTC. Its protein is CATSRDKSGAGAYGYTF.